This T cell receptor (beta chain) was found in a study of blood T cell repertoires in COVID-19. The overall study: COVID-19 samples collected from the United States, Italy and Spain covered acute and convalescent phases. The analysed material was cDNA or gDNA that came from T cells, B-cell-depleted T cells, or PBMCs.

Seattle-derived patients entered the study during active infection and were followed longitudinally. V lost 0 bases and J lost 7; bases outside the gene matches: 5. CDR3 size: 15 residues. Germline V gene data show CDR1 as MGHRA and CDR2 as YSYEKL. Under the authors' procedure: How many nucleated cells were present was estimated from reference gene primer amplification. Data came from immunoSEQ multiplex PCR; TCRdb stores just in-frame clones and leaves some out. V and J calls and clone size are as listed in that table; D and trimming were resolved from the DNA. Among tens of thousands of clones listed, 85% were seen once.

This sequence was found in a man between 60 and 70 years old with COVID-19, enrolled during active disease. Sequenced material: peripheral blood. The chain employs TRBV4-1 and TRBJ1-5; 8 nucleotides align to TRBD1. The CDR3 region is CASSQEVTGEQPQHF. The CDR3 DNA is TGCGCCAGCAGCCAAGAGGTGACAGGGGAGCAGCCCCAGCATTTT.